This T cell receptor beta chain was recorded in a study of vaccination effects on CD4 cells after COVID-19. General study points: In the late period after vaccination, infection- and vaccine-induced clones contracted markedly. Few convalescent patients and no early post-infection timepoints were included in the study.

Germline lookup yields CDR1 SNHLY and CDR2 FYNNEI. This CDR3 has 14 amino acids. J gave up 3 bases and V 3 bases, and 4 bases lay outside the gene matches. The method was immunoSEQ multiplex PCR; TCRdb's version includes in-frame clones alone and lacks a portion of them. The sample holds under 85,000 clones; roughly 80% are singletons and the top ten take approximately 1%. This clone was detected only once. Its antigen is unidentified. Expansion of antigen-specific CD4+ T cells with viral peptide pools was carried out by the ViraFEST assay before sequencing. Upon completion of approximately ten days in culture, CD4+ T cells were isolated. All participants had two doses of either the BNT162b2 or mRNA-1273 vaccine.

Sequenced material: CD4+ T cells from PBMCs cultured with HCoV-OC43 spike peptides, taken after COVID-19 vaccination. The subset is: HCoV-OC43 spike overlapping peptide pool stimulation. The clonotype was recovered from a human donor who received a COVID-19 vaccine. The chain recombines TRBV2 with TRBJ2-5, with 7 bases fitting TRBD1. CDR3 residues: CASSDRDRKETQYF. The CDR3 region has the DNA TGTGCCAGCAGTGATAGGGACAGAAAAGAGACCCAGTACTTC.